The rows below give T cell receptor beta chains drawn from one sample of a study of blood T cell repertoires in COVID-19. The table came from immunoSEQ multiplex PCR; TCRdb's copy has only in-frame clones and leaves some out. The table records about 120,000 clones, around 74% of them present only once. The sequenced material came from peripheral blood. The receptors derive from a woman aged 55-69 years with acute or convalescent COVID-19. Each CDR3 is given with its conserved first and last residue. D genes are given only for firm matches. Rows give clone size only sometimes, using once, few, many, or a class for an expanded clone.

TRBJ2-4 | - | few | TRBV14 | CASSQISGLQNIQYF | TGTGCCAGCAGCCAAATATCAGGGCTGCAAAACATTCAGTACTTC
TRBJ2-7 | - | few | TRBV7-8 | CASSLGPGSYEQYF | TGTGCCAGCAGCTTAGGTCCGGGATCCTACGAGCAGTACTTC
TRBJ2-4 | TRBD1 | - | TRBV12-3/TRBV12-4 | CASSGQEDIQYF | TGTGCCAGCAGTGGACAGGAGGACATTCAGTACTTC
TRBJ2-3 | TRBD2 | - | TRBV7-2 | CASSPAVRGGRADTQYF | TGTGCCAGCAGCCCCGCGGTGCGGGGGGGGCGAGCAGATACGCAGTATTTT
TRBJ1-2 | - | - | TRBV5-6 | CASSRARRRDYGYTF | TGTGCCAGCAGCCGTGCCCGACGACGGGACTATGGCTACACCTTC
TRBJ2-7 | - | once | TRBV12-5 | CASGLDGAYEQYF | TGTGCTAGTGGTTTGGACGGAGCCTACGAGCAGTACTTC
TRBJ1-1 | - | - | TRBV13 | CASSLGPAGNTEAFF | TGTGCCAGCAGCTTAGGGCCCGCGGGGAACACTGAAGCTTTCTTT
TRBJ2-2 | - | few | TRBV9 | CASSRAMTNTGELFF | TGTGCCAGCAGCCGCGCCATGACGAACACCGGGGAGCTGTTTTTT
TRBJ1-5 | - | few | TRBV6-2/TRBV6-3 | CASSYRTVYSNQPQHF | TGTGCCAGCAGTTACCGGACAGTTTATAGCAATCAGCCCCAGCATTTT
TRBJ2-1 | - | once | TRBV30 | CAWRPRGATYNEQFF | TGTGCCTGGAGACCCCGGGGGGCGACCTACAATGAGCAGTTCTTC
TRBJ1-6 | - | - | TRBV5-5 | CASSLGDNSPLHF | TGTGCCAGCAGCTTGGGAGATAATTCACCCCTCCACTTT
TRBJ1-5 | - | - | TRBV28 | CASSHRVGQPQHF | TGTGCCAGCAGCCACAGGGTAGGACAGCCCCAGCATTTT
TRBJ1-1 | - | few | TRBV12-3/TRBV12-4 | CASRGQTEAFF | TGTGCCAGCCGAGGGCAAACTGAAGCTTTCTTT
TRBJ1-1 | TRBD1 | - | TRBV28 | CASRRTGGSVNTEAFF | TGTGCCAGCAGAAGGACAGGGGGCTCTGTGAACACTGAAGCTTTCTTT
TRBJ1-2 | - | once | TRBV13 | CASSLVGNYYGYTF | TGTGCCAGCAGCTTAGTCGGGAATTACTATGGCTACACCTTC
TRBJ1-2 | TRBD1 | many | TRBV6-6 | CASSYDLGGYYGYTF | TGTGCCAGCAGTTATGATCTAGGGGGCTACTATGGCTACACCTTC
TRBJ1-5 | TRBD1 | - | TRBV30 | CAWSVPWQGGQPQHF | TGTGCCTGGAGTGTACCGTGGCAGGGGGGACAGCCCCAGCATTTT
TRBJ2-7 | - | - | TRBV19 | CASSIVRDTVYEQYF | TGTGCCAGTAGTATAGTACGGGACACAGTCTACGAGCAGTACTTC
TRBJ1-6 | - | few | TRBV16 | CASSQSGANNSPLHF | TGTGCCAGCAGCCAATCTGGAGCGAATAATTCACCCCTCCACTTT
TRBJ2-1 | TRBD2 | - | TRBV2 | CASRASGVYNEQFF | TGTGCCAGCAGGGCTAGCGGGGTATACAATGAGCAGTTCTTC
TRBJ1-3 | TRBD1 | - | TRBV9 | CASSVTPGTGSGNTIYF | TGTGCCAGCAGCGTGACTCCCGGGACAGGCTCTGGAAACACCATATATTTT
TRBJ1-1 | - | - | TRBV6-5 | CASKIGVIGTEAFF | TGTGCCAGCAAAATAGGGGTAATCGGCACTGAAGCTTTCTTT
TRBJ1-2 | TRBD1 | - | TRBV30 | CASSTQGGSNYGYTF | TGTGCCTCTAGTACCCAAGGGGGCTCTAACTATGGCTACACCTTC
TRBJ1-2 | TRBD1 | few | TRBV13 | CASSLKGAVTNYGYTF | TGTGCCAGCAGCTTAAAGGGGGCCGTCACTAACTATGGCTACACCTTC
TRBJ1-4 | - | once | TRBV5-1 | CASSWGGGDTNEKLFF | TGCGCCAGCAGCTGGGGAGGGGGTGACACTAATGAAAAACTGTTTTTT
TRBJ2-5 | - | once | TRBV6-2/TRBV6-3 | CASSFTGAQGETQYF | TGTGCCAGCAGTTTTACCGGGGCCCAGGGGGAGACCCAGTACTTC
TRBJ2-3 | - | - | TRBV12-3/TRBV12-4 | CASSLREHTQYF | TGTGCCAGCAGTTTGAGGGAGCATACGCAGTATTTT
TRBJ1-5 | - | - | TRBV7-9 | CASSLGWGAPGNQPQHF | TGTGCCAGCAGCTTGGGATGGGGAGCCCCGGGAAATCAGCCCCAGCATTTT
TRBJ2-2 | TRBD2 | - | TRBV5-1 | CASSLASGGTGELFF | TGCGCCAGCAGCTTGGCCAGCGGGGGCACCGGGGAGCTGTTTTTT
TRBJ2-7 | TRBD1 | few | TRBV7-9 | CASSSPGQQTYEQYF | TGTGCCAGCAGCTCGCCGGGACAGCAAACCTACGAGCAGTACTTC
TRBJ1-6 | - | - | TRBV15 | CATSRDKAGNRGKNSPLHF | TGTGCCACCAGCAGAGATAAGGCAGGTAACCGGGGGAAGAATTCACCCCTCCACTTT
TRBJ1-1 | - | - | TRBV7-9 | CASSLVAIEAFF | TGTGCCAGCAGCTTAGTGGCAATCGAAGCTTTCTTT
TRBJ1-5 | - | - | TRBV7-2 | CASSLRGVRNQPQHF | TGTGCCAGCAGCTTACGGGGGGTGAGGAACCAGCCCCAGCATTTT
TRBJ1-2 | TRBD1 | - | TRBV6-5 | CASSYSTRTGGDGYTF | TGTGCCAGCAGTTACTCGACTAGGACAGGGGGCGATGGCTACACCTTC
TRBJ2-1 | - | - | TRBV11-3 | CASSLGGNYNEQFF | TGTGCCAGCAGCTTAGGCGGGAACTACAATGAGCAGTTCTTC
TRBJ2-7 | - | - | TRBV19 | CASSLGRPTFGYEQYF | TGTGCCAGTTCCCTCGGGAGACCCACGTTCGGGTACGAGCAGTACTTC
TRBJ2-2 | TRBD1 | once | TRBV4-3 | CASSQEGQGRGELFF | TGCGCCAGCAGCCAAGAGGGACAGGGGCGCGGGGAGCTGTTTTTT
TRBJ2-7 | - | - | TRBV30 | CAWSVSGRTYEQYF | TGTGCCTGGAGTGTATCGGGTCGGACCTACGAGCAGTACTTC
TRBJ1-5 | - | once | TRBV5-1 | CASSRDSNQPQHF | TGCGCCAGCAGTCGGGATAGCAATCAGCCCCAGCATTTT
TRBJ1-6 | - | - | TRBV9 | CASSVKESSYNSPLHF | TGTGCCAGCAGCGTTAAGGAGAGCTCCTATAATTCACCCCTCCACTTT
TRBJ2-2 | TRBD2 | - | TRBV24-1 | CAPRAGGAGGRNTGELFF | TGTGCCCCCCGGGCGGGGGGCGCGGGGGGCCGGAACACCGGGGAGCTGTTTTTT
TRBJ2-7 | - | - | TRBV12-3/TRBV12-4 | CASRRGGGYEQYF | TGTGCCAGCAGGAGGGGGGGCGGCTACGAGCAGTACTTC
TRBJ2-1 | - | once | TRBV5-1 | CASSLTPRQDSSYNEQFF | TGCGCCAGCAGCTTGACGCCCCGCCAGGACAGCTCCTACAATGAGCAGTTCTTC
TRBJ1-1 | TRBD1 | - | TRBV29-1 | CSVERDRTNTEAFF | TGCAGCGTTGAAAGGGACAGGACGAACACTGAAGCTTTCTTT
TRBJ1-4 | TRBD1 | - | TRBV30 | CAWSPGQGTHNEKLFF | TGTGCCTGGAGTCCGGGACAGGGGACTCATAATGAAAAACTGTTTTTT
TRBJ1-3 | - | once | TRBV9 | CASSVAPGAGNTIYF | TGTGCCAGCAGCGTAGCACCAGGGGCCGGAAACACCATATATTTT
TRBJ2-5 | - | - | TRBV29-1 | CSVGQETQYF | TGCAGCGTTGGTCAGGAGACCCAGTACTTC
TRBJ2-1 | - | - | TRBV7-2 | CASSSTYNEQFF | TGTGCCAGCAGCTCCACCTACAATGAGCAGTTCTTC
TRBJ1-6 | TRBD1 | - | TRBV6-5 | CASRGQGAHSPLHF | TGTGCCAGCAGGGGACAGGGGGCCCATTCACCCCTCCACTTT
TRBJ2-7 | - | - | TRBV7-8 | CASSLAAYYEQYF | TGTGCCAGCAGCTTAGCCGCCTACTACGAGCAGTACTTC
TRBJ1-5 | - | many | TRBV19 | CASSEGRGQPQHF | TGTGCCAGTAGTGAGGGCCGGGGGCAGCCCCAGCATTTT
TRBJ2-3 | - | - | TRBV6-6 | CATWSYTDTQYF | TGTGCCACCTGGTCCTACACAGATACGCAGTATTTT